This T cell receptor beta chain emerged from a study of liver allograft versus peripheral blood T cells. In the study overall: Transplanted livers and recipients' peripheral blood had their T cell receptor repertoires compared.

TCRdb re-derived calls from the reads in MiXCR, one entry per CDR3 protein. This table holds around 18,000 distinct CDR3 sequences, approximately 20% found once. Trimming stripped 6 bases from V and 9 bases from J, with 11 bases between. Germline V lookup: CDR1 MDHEN, CDR2 SYDVKM. The CDR3 loop spans 12 amino acids. Study-wide results and caveats: Liver allograft T cell receptor repertoires were reported to differ from peripheral blood repertoires.

This clonotype was picked up many times. The antigen remains unidentified. The receptor was derived from a human patient who had a liver transplant. The T cells may partly be graft donor cells. The rearrangement links TRBV28 to TRBJ2-2; D gene unclear. Here the CDR3 DNA reads TGTGCCAGCAGCAAGTTATCTCGGGAGCTGTTTTTT. It yields the protein CASSKLSRELFF.